One sample yielded the 10 T cell receptor beta chains listed below, sequenced in a study of T cell clonality in common variable immunodeficiency (dated by TCRdb to about 2015). Receptors were amplified or captured by the immunoSEQ multiplex PCR assay. Entries here come from immuneACCESS through TCRdb and include only in-frame sequences with V and J called. Some clones fail to appear in such tables; in the studies checked, an unresolved V gene covers under half of the shortfall, and the cause of the remainder is unknown. Here the sample lists over 45,000 clones, none seen once only. The top ten clonotypes cover under 2% of the sample. The sequencing sample was made of peripheral blood mononuclear cells. Receptors originate from a person aged 18 to 75 in good health.

This clone was seen at least ten times. Sequencing ends 3 residues short of the CDR3 end; the germline J gene provides the rest. V gene TRBV7-3 combines with J gene TRBJ2-1; D is perhaps TRBD2 (6 bases). V was shortened by 5 bases and J by 6 bases, with 11 bases between the two germline ends. The CDR3 totals 13 residues. Germline-derived CDR1 and CDR2 are SGHTA and FQGTGA. CDR3 DNA, as far as it was read: TGTGCCAGCAGCACGGGACTTTCCAATGAG. The encoded protein is CASSTGLSNE. The whole CDR3 protein is CASSTGLSNEQFF.

This clone has ten or more counts. The read gets to within 3 residues of the CDR3 end, and the germline J gene fills in the rest. V is TRBV29-1 and J is TRBJ1-5, with D perhaps TRBD1 (5 bases). This CDR3 comprises 15 residues. The germline V and J ends were trimmed by 6 bases and 2 bases, with 17 bases remaining between them. CDR1 and CDR2 (germline): SQVTM, ANQGSEA. The CDR3 here is CSVTSGFGGNQPQHF. The DNA read from the CDR3 is TGCAGCGTAACCTCAGGGTTTGGAGGCAATCAGCCC. The whole variable domain, remainder taken from reference TRBV29-1 and TRBJ1-5, is SAVISQKPSRDICQRGTSLTIQCQVDSQVTMMFWYRQQPGQSLTLIATANQGSEATYESGFVIDKFPISRPNLTFSTLTVSNMSPEDSSIYLCSVTSGFGGNQPQHFGDGTRLSIL.

In its sample, this clone was seen many times. The read stops 3 residues short of the end of the CDR3; the missing end is completed from the germline J gene. J is TRBJ2-3 and V is TRBV7-8; TRBD1 matches at 10 bases. The V gene's germline CDR1 is SGHVS and CDR2 FQNEAQ. V was pared by 5 bases and J by 2 bases, with 10 bases of the junction left unmatched. The CDR3 is made up of 17 amino acids. The CDR3 here is CASSPHTTGGVTDTQYF. The CDR3 bases that were read are TGTGCCAGCAGCCCTCATACGACAGGGGGCGTCACAGATACG.

Worth noting for this clone: The CDR3 extends 3 residues past the end of the read, so its final part is completed from the germline J gene. The genes are TRBV6-4 and TRBJ2-7; TRBD1 is a possible D gene (6 bases). With 5 bases removed from V and 0 bases from J, the gap between germline ends came to 14 bases. Germline-derived CDR1 and CDR2 are MRHNA and SNTAGT. The CDR3 extends over 15 amino acids. The sequenced CDR3 bases are TGTGCCAGCAGTCCAACGGCCAGGGGCTCCTACGAG. As protein: CASSPTARGSYE. The full CDR3 is CASSPTARGSYEQYF.

At least ten counts were recorded for this clone. Other DNA variants within this sample encode the same CDR3. The CDR3 is CASPEDIGNTIYF. The DNA read from the CDR3 is TGTGCCAGCCCGGAGGACATTGGAAACACC. The chain recombines TRBV7-9 with TRBJ1-3; perhaps TRBD1 as D (5 bases). The read gets to within 3 residues of the CDR3 end, and the germline J gene fills in the rest. CDR3 size: 13 residues. Trimming took off 8 bases at V and 3 bases at J, with 11 bases between the two ends. Per germline, CDR1 SEHNR and CDR2 FQNEAQ (reference sequence).

This clone was observed at least ten times. The read gets to within 3 residues of the CDR3 end, and the germline J gene fills in the rest. The genes are TRBV6-1 and TRBJ2-2, with D perhaps TRBD2 (5 bases). The CDR3 extends over 15 amino acids. Germline V lookup: CDR1 MNHNS, CDR2 SASEGT. The part of the CDR3 DNA that was read is TGTGCCAGCAGTGTAGACGGACCGGGGATAGAAAAG. This sequence encodes CASSVDGPGIEK. The CDR3 reads in full as CASSVDGPGIEKLFF.

With regard to this clone: Read data end 3 residues before the CDR3 end; the end is taken from the germline J gene. The chain has TRBV7-2 and TRBJ2-2; D might be TRBD1 (5 bases). Germline V gene sequence: CDR1 SGHTA, CDR2 FQGNSA. The CDR3 has 15 residues. The DNA read from the CDR3 is TGTGCCAGCAGCTCTTGGAGCTCTGGGGCCAACGTG. Translating gives CASSSWSSGANV. The entire CDR3 reads CASSSWSSGANVLFF.

Ten or more counts support this clone. The CDR3 is cut off 3 residues early in the read; its end comes from the germline J gene. The V gene is TRBV2, the J gene TRBJ2-1, with 14 bases lining up with TRBD2. CDR3 length: 16 amino acids. V lost 6 bases to trimming and J lost 7 bases; unmatched junction nucleotides: 8. Germline CDR1 reads SNHLY; CDR2 reads FYNNEI. The sequenced CDR3 bases are TGTGCCAGCAGGGAGCGGACTAGCGGGAGGTGGAATGAG. Its translation is CASRERTSGRWNE. The CDR3 as a whole reads CASRERTSGRWNEQFF.

This clone was seen many times. The CDR3 end lies 3 residues beyond the end of the read and is filled in from the germline J gene. The chain uses TRBV5-1 and TRBJ2-2; D unresolved. CDR1 and CDR2 from the germline V gene are SGHRS and YFSETQ. There are 12 residues in the CDR3. CDR3 amino acids: CASSNLGEKLFF. CDR3 DNA (partial): TGCGCCAGCAGCAATCTCGGTGAAAAG.

This clone was observed many times. The read halts 3 residues ahead of the CDR3 end, with the missing end drawn from the germline J gene. This rearrangement joins TRBV19 to TRBJ2-3, with D unresolved. The germline V gene has CDR1 LNHDA and CDR2 SQIVND (reference sequence). Trimming took off 3 bases at V and 3 bases at J, with 7 bases between the two ends. CDR3 length: 13 amino acids. The CDR3 spells CASSISITDTQYF. The DNA read from the CDR3 is TGTGCCAGTAGTATTAGTATTACAGATACG. Full variable domain (rest looked up from reference TRBV19 and TRBJ2-3): DGGITQSPKYLFRKEGQNVTLSCEQNLNHDAMYWYRQDPGQGLRLIYYSQIVNDFQKGDIAEGYSVSREKKESFPLTVTSAQKNPTAFYLCASSISITDTQYFGPGTRLTVL.